This T cell receptor beta chain was obtained from a study of T cells in Graves' hyperthyroidism and ophthalmopathy. Notes on the study in general: Stable hyperthyroidism was separated from ophthalmopathy by a model based on 13 V-J features.

A note on this clonotype: Its target is not known.

The CDR3 spans 11 residues. V gave up 1 base and J gave up 13 bases, with 10 bases separating them. From germline, CDR1 is SGHTA and CDR2 FQGNSA. RNA transcripts were the template for amplifying TCR beta CDR3 regions. RT-PCR in the first round (using the HTBI primer set) targeted the TCR CDR3. TCRdb reanalysed the multiplex PCR reads using MiXCR and keeps one entry per CDR3 protein. Among roughly 500,000 distinct CDR3 sequences listed, more than 45% were seen once. The sequencing sample was made of peripheral blood or thyroid tissue (not recorded which). This TCR was recovered from an adult woman with Graves' disease, either hyperthyroidism or ophthalmopathy (not recorded which). The genes are TRBV7-2 and TRBJ1-2, with D unresolved. In DNA form, the CDR3 reads TGTGCCAGCAGCTTAGGGAGTCGAATCACCTTC. It encodes CASSLGSRITF. The whole variable domain, filled in from reference TRBV7-2 and TRBJ1-2, reads GAGVSQSPSNKVTEKGKDVELRCDPISGHTALYWYRQSLGQGLEFLIYFQGNSAPDKSGLPSDRFSAERTGGSVSTLTIQRTQQEDSAVYLCASSLGSRITFGSGTRLTVV.